This passage covers 9 T cell receptor beta chains from one sample sequenced in a study of blood T cell repertoires in COVID-19. Sequenced by immunoSEQ multiplex PCR; TCRdb stores in-frame clones only, minus some. The sample consists of 65,000 to 90,000 clones, roughly 84% of them appearing once. Specimen: peripheral blood. These receptors all stem from a human donor in a cohort sampled during active COVID-19.

The J gene is TRBJ2-7, the V gene TRBV6-5; D is uncertain. This CDR3 is built from 13 residues. V was pared by 7 bases and J by 3 bases, with 13 bases between. The germline V gene encodes CDR1 MNHEY and CDR2 SVGAGI. The CDR3 nucleotides read TGTGCCAGCAATCCCCGCCGCGTCTACGAGCAGTACTTC. Its translation: CASNPRRVYEQYF.

The CDR3 region is CASSTTGSQETQYF. The CDR3 DNA reads TGCGCCAGCAGCACGACAGGGTCCCAAGAGACCCAGTACTTC. The V and J genes are TRBV5-1 and TRBJ2-5; 7 positions agree with TRBD1. In germline, CDR1 is SGHRS, CDR2 YFSETQ. CDR3 length: 14 amino acids. Trimming cost V 4 bases and J 1 base; bases outside gene matches: 4.

This chain connects TRBV7-9 to TRBJ2-1, with a weak D call TRBD1 (6 bases). This CDR3 contains 19 residues. CDR1 SEHNR and CDR2 FQNEAQ come from the germline V gene (reference sequence). V lost 7 bases to trimming and J lost 4 bases, with 29 bases between them. CDR3 sequence (DNA): TGTGCCAGCAACCTCCTGGGCCGCCTTCCGGGGACACAATACAATGAGCAGTTCTTC. Translation: CASNLLGRLPGTQYNEQFF.

The chain links TRBV19 to TRBJ2-7; 12 positions match TRBD2. Germline assignment: CDR1 LNHDA and CDR2 SQIVND (reference sequence). CDR3 size: 14 residues. With 6 bases clipped from V and 5 bases from J, the junction kept 5 bases outside the gene matches. CDR3 DNA sequence: TGTGCCAGTAGCCTAGCGGGGGGGCCCCACGAGCAGTACTTC. Residues: CASSLAGGPHEQYF.

This clone was detected once. The rearrangement uses TRBV9 and TRBJ2-2, with 7 bases aligning to TRBD2. The trim removed 0 bases at V and 7 bases at J, leaving 6 bases unmatched. CDR3 length: 15 residues. Germline CDR1 is SGDLS and CDR2 is YYNGEE. The CDR3 DNA sequence: TGTGCCAGCAGCGTAGCGGCCGGGGAGGGCGGGGAGCTGTTTTTT. Protein product: CASSVAAGEGGELFF.

This chain connects TRBV28 to TRBJ1-5; D ambiguous. V was trimmed by 5 bases and J by 1 base, leaving 12 bases between them. The germline CDR1 and CDR2 sequences are MDHEN and SYDVKM. The CDR3 runs to 15 residues. The CDR3 reads CASSRVWESNQPQHF. CDR3 sequence (DNA): TGTGCCAGCAGTAGGGTTTGGGAGAGCAATCAGCCCCAGCATTTT.

The chain combines TRBV27 with TRBJ2-2; 7 bases align to TRBD1. Trimming at V came to 1 base and at J to 1 base, leaving 6 bases not matched to a gene. The CDR3 contains 17 residues. The germline V gene has CDR1 MNHEY and CDR2 SMNVEV (reference sequence). CDR3 in DNA: TGTGCCAGCAGTTTATGGCGCAGGGGGTTGAACACCGGGGAGCTGTTTTTT. This gives the protein CASSLWRRGLNTGELFF.

The chain has TRBV10-3 and TRBJ1-2; 7 nucleotides agree with TRBD1. This CDR3 spans 14 amino acids. The V gene's germline CDR1 is ENHRY and CDR2 SYGVKD. After removal of 6 bases from V and 6 bases from J, the junction contained 10 bases not matched to a gene. The CDR3 protein is CAISRTGGEDGYTF. CDR3 sequence (DNA): TGTGCCATCAGCCGGACAGGAGGGGAGGATGGCTACACCTTC.

The chain joins TRBV9 to TRBJ2-7; D uncertain. Germline CDR1 and CDR2: SGDLS and YYNGEE. This CDR3 spans 14 amino acids. V was cut by 3 bases and J by 2 bases, with 12 bases left in between. The CDR3 DNA is TGTGCCAGCAGCGCCCTTGAGGTCCCCTACGAGCAGTACTTC. This sequence encodes CASSALEVPYEQYF.